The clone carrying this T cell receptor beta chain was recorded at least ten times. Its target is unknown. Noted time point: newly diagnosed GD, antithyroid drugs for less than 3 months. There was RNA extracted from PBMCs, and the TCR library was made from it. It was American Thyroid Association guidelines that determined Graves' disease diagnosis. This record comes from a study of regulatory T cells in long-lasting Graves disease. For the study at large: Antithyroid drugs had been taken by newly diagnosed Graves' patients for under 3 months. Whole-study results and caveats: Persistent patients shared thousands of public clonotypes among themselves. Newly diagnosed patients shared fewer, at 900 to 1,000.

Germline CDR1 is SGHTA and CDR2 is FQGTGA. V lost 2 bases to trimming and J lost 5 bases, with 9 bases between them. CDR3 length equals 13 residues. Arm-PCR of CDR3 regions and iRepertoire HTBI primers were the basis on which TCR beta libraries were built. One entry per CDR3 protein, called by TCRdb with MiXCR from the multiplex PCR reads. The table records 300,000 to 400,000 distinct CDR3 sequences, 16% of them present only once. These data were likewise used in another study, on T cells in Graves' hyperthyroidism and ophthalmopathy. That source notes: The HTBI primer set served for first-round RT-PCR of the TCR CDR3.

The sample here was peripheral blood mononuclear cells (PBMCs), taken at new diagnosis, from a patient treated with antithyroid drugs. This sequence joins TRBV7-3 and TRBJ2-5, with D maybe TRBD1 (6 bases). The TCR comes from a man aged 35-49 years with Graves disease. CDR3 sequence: CASSLQGRETQYF. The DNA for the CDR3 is TGTGCCAGCAGCTTACAGGGGCGGGAGACCCAGTACTTC.